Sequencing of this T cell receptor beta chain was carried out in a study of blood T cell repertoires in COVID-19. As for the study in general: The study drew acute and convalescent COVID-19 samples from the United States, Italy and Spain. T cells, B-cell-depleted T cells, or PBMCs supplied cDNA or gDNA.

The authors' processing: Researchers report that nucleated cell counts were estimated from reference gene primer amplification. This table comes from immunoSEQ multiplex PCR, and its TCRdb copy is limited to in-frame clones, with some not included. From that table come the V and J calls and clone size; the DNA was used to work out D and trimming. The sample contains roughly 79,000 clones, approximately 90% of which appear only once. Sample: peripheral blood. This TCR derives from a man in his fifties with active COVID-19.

The CDR3 loop is CASSSDSMNTEAFF. For the CDR3, the DNA is TGCGCCAGCAGCTCGGACAGTATGAACACTGAAGCTTTCTTT. J is TRBJ1-1 and V is TRBV5-1; D might be TRBD1 (6 bases). The germline CDR1 and CDR2 sequences are SGHRS and YFSETQ. This CDR3 is built from 14 residues. V was clipped by 3 bases and J by 0 bases, with 9 bases between them.